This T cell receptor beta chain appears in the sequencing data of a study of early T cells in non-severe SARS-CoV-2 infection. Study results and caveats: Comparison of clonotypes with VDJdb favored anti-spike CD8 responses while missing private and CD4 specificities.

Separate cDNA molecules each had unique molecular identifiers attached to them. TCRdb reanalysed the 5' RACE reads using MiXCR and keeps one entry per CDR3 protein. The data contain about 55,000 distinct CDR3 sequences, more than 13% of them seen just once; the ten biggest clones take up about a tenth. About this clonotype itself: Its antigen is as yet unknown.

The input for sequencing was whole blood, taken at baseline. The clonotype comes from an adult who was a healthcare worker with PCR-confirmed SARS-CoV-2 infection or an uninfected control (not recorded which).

The chain's CDR3 is CASSDAAPRAFF. In DNA, the CDR3 is TGTGCCAGCAGTGACGCGGCCCCCCGAGCTTTCTTT. This chain joins TRBV25-1 and TRBJ1-1, with unresolved D. Trimming stripped 3 bases from V and 10 bases from J, with 12 bases between. The germline V gene has CDR1 MGHDK and CDR2 SYGVNS. CDR3 length: 12 residues.